One T cell receptor beta chain is described in this entry. The source of the sample is a study of blood T cell repertoires in COVID-19. About the study: T cells, B-cell-depleted T cells, or PBMCs provided the cDNA or gDNA that served as material.

The study recruited people aged 18 to 89 years across approximately 25 US areas. Clinical history reported by participants formed the basis on which cohorts were assigned. Within 2 weeks before study entry, exposed participants met a COVID-19 case. The data were produced by immunoSEQ multiplex PCR, yet TCRdb's version contains in-frame clones alone and is incomplete. This sample yields fewer than 250,000 clones, of which roughly four fifths are seen a single time; 3.6% belongs to the top ten. This receptor was identified in a woman aged 40-49 years who had been exposed to COVID-19. Sequencing was done on a sample of PBMCs or T cells enriched from blood (not recorded which).

The CDR3 loop is CASSYQGRRAEAFF. Here the CDR3 DNA reads TGTGCCAGCAGCTACCAGGGGCGCAGGGCTGAAGCTTTCTTT. The chain is built from TRBV13 and TRBJ1-1; D may be TRBD1 (6 bases). With 4 bases removed from V and 6 bases from J, the gap between germline ends came to 15 bases. Germline V CDR1 and CDR2: PRHDT, FYEKMQ (reference sequence). This CDR3 comprises 14 residues.